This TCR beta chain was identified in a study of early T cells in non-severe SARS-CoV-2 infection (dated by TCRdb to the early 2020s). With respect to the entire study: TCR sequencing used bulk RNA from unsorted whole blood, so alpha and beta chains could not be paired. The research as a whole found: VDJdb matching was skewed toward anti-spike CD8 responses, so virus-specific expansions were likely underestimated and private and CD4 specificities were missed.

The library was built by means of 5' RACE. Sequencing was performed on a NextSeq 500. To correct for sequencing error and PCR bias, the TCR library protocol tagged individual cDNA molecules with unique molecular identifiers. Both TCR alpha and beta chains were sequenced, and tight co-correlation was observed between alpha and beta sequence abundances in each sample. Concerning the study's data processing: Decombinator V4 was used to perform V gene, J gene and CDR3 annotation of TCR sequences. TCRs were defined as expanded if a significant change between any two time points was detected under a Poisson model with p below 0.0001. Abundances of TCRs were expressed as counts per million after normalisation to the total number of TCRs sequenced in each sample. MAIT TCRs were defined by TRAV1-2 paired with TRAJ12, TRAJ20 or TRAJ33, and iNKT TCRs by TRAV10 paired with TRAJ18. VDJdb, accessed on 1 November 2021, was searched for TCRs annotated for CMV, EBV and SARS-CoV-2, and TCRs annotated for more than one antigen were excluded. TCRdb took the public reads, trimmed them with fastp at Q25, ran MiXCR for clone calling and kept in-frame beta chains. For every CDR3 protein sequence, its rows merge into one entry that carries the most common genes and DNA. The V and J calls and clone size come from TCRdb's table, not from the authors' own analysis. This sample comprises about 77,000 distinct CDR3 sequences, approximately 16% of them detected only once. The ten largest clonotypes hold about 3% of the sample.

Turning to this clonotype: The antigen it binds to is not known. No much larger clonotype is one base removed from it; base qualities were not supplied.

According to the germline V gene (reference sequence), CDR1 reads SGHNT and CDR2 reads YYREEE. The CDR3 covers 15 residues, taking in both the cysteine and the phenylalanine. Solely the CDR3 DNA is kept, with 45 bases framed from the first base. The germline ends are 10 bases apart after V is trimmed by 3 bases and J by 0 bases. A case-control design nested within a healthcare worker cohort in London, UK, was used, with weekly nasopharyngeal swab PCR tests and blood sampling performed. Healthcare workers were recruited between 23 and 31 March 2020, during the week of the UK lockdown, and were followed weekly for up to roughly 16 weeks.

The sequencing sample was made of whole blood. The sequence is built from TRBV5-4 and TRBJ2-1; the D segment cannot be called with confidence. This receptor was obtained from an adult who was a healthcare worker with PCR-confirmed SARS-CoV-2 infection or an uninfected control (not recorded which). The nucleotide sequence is TGTGCCAGCAGCTCCACAAGGAGCTCCTACAATGAGCAGTTCTTC. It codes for CASSSTRSSYNEQFF.